The following is a TCR beta chain sequence with its context. What it recognizes is unknown. This record belongs to a study of cytomegalovirus exposure and HLA in healthy donors. Study-wide background: The early release's HLA-typed donors yielded some 85 million unique TCRs. Study findings and constraints: Later findings reportedly placed an Asian-associated ancestry cluster below the roughly 690-donor mean for N-insertions. Rarity characterized most TCR sequences, yet some public TCRs appeared in many donors.

Healthy bone marrow donors made up the donors. The ends lost 6 bases at V and 7 bases at J; junction bases unmatched: 5. CDR3 length: 14 amino acids. Germline CDR1 and CDR2: LNHDA and SQIVND (reference sequence). This PCR relied on a set of 60 Vbeta primers and 13 Jbeta primers. Only in-frame clones appear in the TCRdb table, and some are missing; sequencing was by immunoSEQ multiplex PCR. The table has about 90,000 clones, roughly 73% seen once; the top ten hold over 2%. This rearrangement joins TRBV19 to TRBJ1-6; 8 nucleotides align to TRBD1. The sequence was collected from a boy aged 10-17 years in good health and CMV-seronegative. Specimen: PBMCs. DNA for the CDR3: TGTGCCAGTAGCGATGGACAGGGAAATTCACCCCTCCACTTT. Its translation: CASSDGQGNSPLHF.